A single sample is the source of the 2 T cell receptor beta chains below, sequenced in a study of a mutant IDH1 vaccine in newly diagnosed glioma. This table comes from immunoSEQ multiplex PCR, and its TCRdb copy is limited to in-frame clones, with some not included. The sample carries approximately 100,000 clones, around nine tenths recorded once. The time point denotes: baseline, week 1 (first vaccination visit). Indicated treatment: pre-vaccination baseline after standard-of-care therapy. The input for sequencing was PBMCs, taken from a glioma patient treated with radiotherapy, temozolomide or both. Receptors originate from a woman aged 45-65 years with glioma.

CDR3 region: CASKAGTGTTDTQYF. The CDR3 DNA sequence: TGTGCCAGCAAGGCCGGGACAGGGACCACAGATACGCAGTATTTT. The chain combines TRBV2 with TRBJ2-3, with TRBD1 matching 9 bases. Germline CDR1 reads SNHLY; CDR2 reads FYNNEI. V trimming: 7 bases; J trimming: 2 bases; junction bases outside the gene matches: 7. The CDR3 runs to 15 residues.

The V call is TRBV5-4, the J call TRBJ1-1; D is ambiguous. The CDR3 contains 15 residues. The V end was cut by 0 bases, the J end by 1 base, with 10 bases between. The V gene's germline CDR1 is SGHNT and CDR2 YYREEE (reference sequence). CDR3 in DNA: TGTGCCAGCAGCTTGGCGGGCCGGAGGAACACTGAAGCTTTCTTT. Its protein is CASSLAGRRNTEAFF.